These 30 T cell receptor beta chains were all obtained from the same sample, sequenced in a study of cytomegalovirus exposure and HLA in healthy donors. Sequencing was performed with immunoSEQ multiplex PCR; in TCRdb, only in-frame clones are kept and a portion is missing. Counted here are fewer than 250,000 clones, over 80% occurring once; the ten biggest clones make up 5.5% to 6.5%. The sample consisted of PBMCs. The receptors derive from a woman between 18 and 30 years old in good health and CMV-seronegative.

The J gene is TRBJ1-2, the V gene TRBV6-6; D perhaps matches TRBD1 (5 bases). Germline V CDR1 and CDR2: MNHNY, SVGAGI (reference sequence). CDR3 length: 13 residues. The V end lost 5 bases, the J end lost 8 bases, and 15 bases lay between the germline ends. The CDR3 loop is CASSVEGRLGYTF. The CDR3 region has the DNA TGTGCCAGCAGTGTAGAGGGGCGCTTAGGCTACACCTTC.

The J gene is TRBJ1-2, the V gene TRBV19, with unresolved D. Trimming shortened V by 4 bases and J by 5 bases, and 17 bases separated the two germline ends. The germline V gene encodes CDR1 LNHDA and CDR2 SQIVND (reference sequence). This CDR3 is 15 amino acids long. Here the CDR3 reads CASSTTPPLGYGYTF. CDR3 nucleotides: TGTGCCAGTAGTACGACCCCCCCTCTCGGGTATGGCTACACCTTC.

Turning to this clone: At the DNA level, this CDR3 is encoded by other sequences in the same sample as well. This chain joins TRBV5-1 and TRBJ1-2; no definite D call. V shed 0 bases and J shed 5 bases, with 8 bases lying between them. This CDR3 has 13 amino acids. Germline V gene lookup returns CDR1 SGHRS and CDR2 YFSETQ. The CDR3, as DNA: TGCGCCAGCAGCTTGGAGGGCGGGTATGGCTACACCTTC. As protein: CASSLEGGYGYTF.

The chain is built from TRBV7-8 and TRBJ1-2, with TRBD1 matching over 7 bases. J was trimmed by 4 bases and V by 4 bases; bases with no gene match: 12. This CDR3 comprises 16 residues. The germline CDR1 and CDR2 sequences are SGHVS and FQNEAQ. The CDR3 is CASSYPYRGRSYGYTF. CDR3 sequence (DNA): TGTGCCAGCAGCTACCCCTACAGGGGACGGAGCTATGGCTACACCTTC.

The chain recombines TRBV9 with TRBJ2-3; a weak D match, TRBD2 (6 bases). V was clipped by 4 bases and J by 6 bases, with 21 bases between them. CDR1 and CDR2 (germline): SGDLS, YYNGEE. The CDR3 runs 16 residues. The CDR3 DNA follows: TGTGCCAGCAGCCTTGGAAGTGTAGCGGTTGAGGATACGCAGTATTTT. This codes for CASSLGSVAVEDTQYF.

The chain employs TRBV5-1 and TRBJ2-1, with TRBD1 matching 7 bases. From germline, CDR1 is SGHRS and CDR2 YFSETQ. V trimming: 0 bases; J trimming: 5 bases; junction bases outside the gene matches: 5. The CDR3 totals 15 residues. The DNA of the CDR3 is TGCGCCAGCAGCTTGGAAAGGACAGGAAACAATGAGCAGTTCTTC. It translates to CASSLERTGNNEQFF.

V gene TRBV7-9 combines with J gene TRBJ2-1; D is undetermined. V shed 0 bases and J shed 8 bases, with 14 bases lying between them. Germline V lookup: CDR1 SEHNR, CDR2 FQNEAQ (reference sequence). This CDR3 contains 15 residues. The chain's CDR3 is CASSLARTSGDEQFF. The CDR3 DNA is TGTGCCAGCAGCTTAGCGCGCACCTCTGGGGATGAGCAGTTCTTC.

The J gene is TRBJ2-2, the V gene TRBV6-1; tentative D call: TRBD1 (5 bases). Between the trimmed V and J ends, which lost 5 bases and 7 bases, there was a span of 8 bases. This CDR3 is built from 12 residues. The germline V gene encodes CDR1 MNHNS and CDR2 SASEGT. In DNA form, the CDR3 reads TGTGCCAGCAGTCACAGGTTCGGGGAGCTGTTTTTT. This sequence encodes CASSHRFGELFF.

The chain employs TRBV15 and TRBJ1-4; D unclear. The CDR3 sequence is 13 residues long. Trimming shortened V by 0 bases and J by 5 bases, and 4 bases separated the two germline ends. CDR1 and CDR2 from the germline V gene are LNHNV and YYDKDF (reference sequence). The CDR3 here is CATSRDQNEKLFF. DNA for the CDR3: TGTGCCACCAGCAGAGATCAGAATGAAAAACTGTTTTTT. Full variable domain (missing parts from reference TRBV15 and TRBJ1-4): DAMVIQNPRYQVTQFGKPVTLSCSQTLNHNVMYWYQQKSSQAPKLLFHYYDKDFNNEADTPDNFQSRRPNTSFCFLDIRSPGLGDTAMYLCATSRDQNEKLFFGSGTQLSVL.

The rearrangement joins TRBV2 to TRBJ1-2, with D possibly matching TRBD1 (5 bases). V dropped 4 bases and J dropped 4 bases, with 13 bases sitting between them. The CDR3 is made up of 14 amino acids. Per the germline V gene, CDR1 is SNHLY and CDR2 is FYNNEI. In nucleotides, the CDR3 is TGTGCCAGCAGTGTCGGGGCAGTTGCCTATGGCTACACCTTC. Amino acids: CASSVGAVAYGYTF. The full variable domain, with the rest looked up from reference TRBV2 and TRBJ1-2, is EPEVTQTPSHQVTQMGQEVILRCVPISNHLYFYWYRQILGQKVEFLVSFYNNEISEKSEIFDDQFSVERPDGSNFTLKIRSTKLEDSAMYFCASSVGAVAYGYTFGSGTRLTVV.

The chain has TRBV6-6 and TRBJ2-7; D is uncertain. The CDR3 consists of 15 residues. V gave up 2 bases and J gave up 0 bases, with 11 bases separating them. Germline V CDR1 and CDR2: MNHNY, SVGAGI (reference sequence). CDR3: CASSYGPENSYEQYF. CDR3 in DNA: TGTGCCAGCAGTTACGGGCCCGAGAACTCCTACGAGCAGTACTTC.

The chain has TRBV5-6 and TRBJ1-6; the D is unclear. Germline V gives CDR1 SGHDT, CDR2 YYEEEE. CDR3 length: 16 amino acids. The ends were cut back, 0 bases at V and 6 bases at J, with 13 bases in the middle. CDR3 amino acids: CASSLAGWSPNSPLHF. The CDR3 bases are TGTGCCAGCAGCTTGGCCGGGTGGTCACCTAATTCACCCCTCCACTTT.

The rearrangement uses TRBV30 and TRBJ2-7, with D possibly TRBD1 on 6 matching bases. Germline assignment: CDR1 GTSNPN and CDR2 SVGIG (reference sequence). Trimming left V 3 bases short and J 2 bases short, with 11 bases between. The CDR3 consists of 13 residues. The CDR3 nucleotides are TGTGCCTGGAGCCAGGGGCGAGCCTACGAGCAGTACTTC. Residues: CAWSQGRAYEQYF.

The gene calls are TRBV18 and TRBJ2-6, with 8 bases lining up with TRBD2. J gave up 4 bases and V 0 bases, and 11 bases lay outside the gene matches. Germline lookup yields CDR1 KGHSH and CDR2 LQKENI. The CDR3 is 19 residues long. The CDR3 DNA follows: TGTGCCAGCTCACCACCCGGGGGGGGTCCGGGGGCCGGGGCCAACGTCCTGACTTTC. Encoded protein: CASSPPGGGPGAGANVLTF.

The chain couples TRBV25-1 to TRBJ1-4; the match to TRBD1 covers 8 bases. V lost 5 bases, J lost 0 bases, and 11 bases stayed unmatched. The CDR3 loop spans 18 amino acids. Germline V gives CDR1 MGHDK, CDR2 SYGVNS. DNA for the CDR3: TGTGCCAGCAGTCAGGGGGCAATAGTAACCGCAACTAATGAAAAACTGTTTTTT. It is translated as CASSQGAIVTATNEKLFF.

This clone showed up just a few times. V usage is TRBV5-1 and J usage is TRBJ2-7, with D hard to call. The CDR3 runs to 15 residues. From germline, CDR1 is SGHRS and CDR2 YFSETQ. V lost 4 bases, J lost 2 bases, and 16 bases lay in between. This chain's CDR3 is CASSTRVGPTYEQYF. CDR3 coding DNA: TGCGCCAGCAGCACCCGGGTTGGTCCCACCTACGAGCAGTACTTC. Full variable domain (rest looked up from reference TRBV5-1 and TRBJ2-7): KAGVTQTPRYLIKTRGQQVTLSCSPISGHRSVSWYQQTPGQGLQFLFEYFSETQRNKGNFPGRFSGRQFSNSRSEMNVSTLELGDSALYLCASSTRVGPTYEQYFGPGTRLTVT.

V usage is TRBV7-8 and J usage is TRBJ2-1; D might be TRBD1 or TRBD2, each matching 5 bases. The V end lost 4 bases, the J end lost 5 bases, and 9 bases lay between the germline ends. CDR3 length: 13 residues. Germline V gene sequence: CDR1 SGHVS, CDR2 FQNEAQ. DNA of the CDR3: TGTGCCAGCAGCTACGGGACCCACAATGAGCAGTTCTTC. Its translation: CASSYGTHNEQFF.

The chain joins TRBV5-1 to TRBJ2-1, with 10 nucleotides matching TRBD1. The CDR3 is 15 residues long. Germline V gene sequence: CDR1 SGHRS, CDR2 YFSETQ. Trimming removed 3 bases from V and 7 bases from J; junction bases left unmatched: 7. The CDR3 loop reads CASSSQDRGLNEQFF. CDR3 DNA sequence: TGCGCCAGCAGCTCGCAGGACAGGGGGTTGAATGAGCAGTTCTTC.

The chain is built from TRBV7-3 and TRBJ2-2; possible D gene TRBD2, 5 bases. Germline CDR1 SGHTA, CDR2 FQGTGA. Trimming pared 5 bases from V and 5 bases from J, leaving 15 bases between. The CDR3 sequence is 15 residues long. The CDR3 protein is CASSPSDSGTGELFF. The DNA for the CDR3 is TGTGCCAGCAGCCCGTCCGACTCGGGAACCGGGGAGCTGTTTTTT.

This sequence joins TRBV18 and TRBJ1-2; D unresolved. The CDR3 is 12 amino acids. CDR1 KGHSH and CDR2 LQKENI come from the germline V gene. The germline V and J ends were trimmed by 2 bases and 6 bases, with 7 bases remaining between them. CDR3 bases: TGTGCCAGCTCACCAGGGCAGCATGGCTACACCTTC. This sequence encodes CASSPGQHGYTF. The whole variable domain, remainder taken from reference TRBV18 and TRBJ1-2, is NAGVMQNPRHLVRRRGQEARLRCSPMKGHSHVYWYRQLPEEGLKFMVYLQKENIIDESGMPKERFSAEFPKEGPSILRIQQVVRGDSAAYFCASSPGQHGYTFGSGTRLTVV.

Only one count was recorded for this clone. This chain joins TRBV27 and TRBJ1-2; D not certain. V lost 4 bases and J 2 bases, leaving 14 bases between the germline ends. Germline V gene sequence: CDR1 MNHEY, CDR2 SMNVEV (reference sequence). The CDR3 spans 15 residues. The CDR3 DNA reads TGTGCCAGCAGTTCCCTCCTGTTCGGAAACTATGGCTACACCTTC. Translation gives CASSSLLFGNYGYTF.

J is TRBJ2-1 and V is TRBV6-5; TRBD1 aligns across 8 bases. The V gene's germline CDR1 is MNHEY and CDR2 SVGAGI. The CDR3 runs 13 residues. Unmatched junction bases numbered 11, after V lost 7 bases and J lost 12 bases. This CDR3 reads CASITVSTGVQFF. In DNA, the CDR3 is TGTGCCAGCATTACCGTATCGACAGGGGTGCAGTTCTTC.

The chain employs TRBV19 and TRBJ1-2; D unresolved. CDR1 and CDR2 (germline): LNHDA, SQIVND (reference sequence). The CDR3 sequence is 14 residues long. Between the trimmed V and J ends, which lost 4 bases and 3 bases, there was a span of 12 bases. This CDR3 is CASSSTRADYGYTF. The CDR3 coding sequence is TGTGCCAGTAGTAGTACGAGGGCGGACTATGGCTACACCTTC. The full variable domain, in which reference TRBV19 and TRBJ1-2 provide the parts outside the CDR3, is DGGITQSPKYLFRKEGQNVTLSCEQNLNHDAMYWYRQDPGQGLRLIYYSQIVNDFQKGDIAEGYSVSREKKESFPLTVTSAQKNPTAFYLCASSSTRADYGYTFGSGTRLTVV.

The gene calls are TRBV9 and TRBJ1-3; no reliable D call. With 0 bases removed from V and 4 bases from J, the gap between germline ends came to 8 bases. The CDR3 extends over 14 amino acids. Germline CDR1 reads SGDLS; CDR2 reads YYNGEE. The DNA for the CDR3 is TGTGCCAGCAGCGTAGGGGTTTCAGGAAACACCATATATTTT. Amino acids: CASSVGVSGNTIYF.

This clone was observed a single time. The CDR3 loop reads CASSLLGKNTEAFF. CDR3 DNA sequence: TGTGCCAGCAGCTTGTTAGGGAAAAACACTGAAGCTTTCTTT. This chain joins TRBV5-6 and TRBJ1-1; D is undetermined. This CDR3 comprises 14 residues. V was trimmed by 1 base and J by 2 bases, leaving 9 bases between them. CDR1 is SGHDT and CDR2 is YYEEEE in the germline V gene. The whole variable domain, remainder taken from reference TRBV5-6 and TRBJ1-1, is DAGVTQSPTHLIKTRGQQVTLRCSPKSGHDTVSWYQQALGQGPQFIFQYYEEEERQRGNFPDRFSGHQFPNYSSELNVNALLLGDSALYLCASSLLGKNTEAFFGQGTRLTVV.

The V call is TRBV11-3, the J call TRBJ2-5; D gene uncertain. The CDR3 length is 13 residues. The germline V and J ends were trimmed by 5 bases and 5 bases, with 12 bases remaining between them. CDR1 SGHNT and CDR2 YENEEA come from the germline V gene. CDR3 sequence: CASSPRAGETQYF. The CDR3 DNA reads TGTGCCAGCAGCCCCCGAGCAGGCGAGACCCAGTACTTC.

The gene calls are TRBV10-1 and TRBJ1-2, with D possibly matching TRBD1 (6 bases). The germline V gene encodes CDR1 WNHNN and CDR2 SYGVQD (reference sequence). CDR3 length equals 13 residues. V was clipped by 1 base and J by 7 bases, with 10 bases between them. This CDR3 is CASSEWAGAGYTF. The DNA of the CDR3 is TGCGCCAGCAGTGAGTGGGCAGGGGCTGGCTACACCTTC.

V and J are TRBV15 and TRBJ2-1, with 7 bases matching TRBD2. Germline CDR1 LNHNV, CDR2 YYDKDF (reference sequence). The V gene end was trimmed by 0 bases and the J gene end by 0 bases; junction bases not matched to a gene: 2. This CDR3 has 16 amino acids. CDR3: CATSRDRGSSYNEQFF. DNA of the CDR3: TGTGCCACCAGCAGAGATCGCGGGAGCTCCTACAATGAGCAGTTCTTC.

The gene calls are TRBV5-1 and TRBJ1-1; D call uncertain. The CDR3 spans 17 residues. Trimming shortened V by 0 bases and J by 2 bases, and 17 bases separated the two germline ends. Germline loops: CDR1 SGHRS, CDR2 YFSETQ. CDR3: CASSLAGSWEENTEAFF. The CDR3 DNA reads as TGCGCCAGCAGCTTGGCCGGGTCCTGGGAAGAAAACACTGAAGCTTTCTTT.

Only one count was recorded for this clone. The V gene is TRBV6-5, the J gene TRBJ1-5; D is ambiguous. CDR1 is MNHEY and CDR2 is SVGAGI in the germline V gene. The V and J ends lost 4 bases and 0 bases respectively, with 4 bases between them. This CDR3 contains 13 residues. The CDR3 is CASSWDSNQPQHF. For the CDR3, the DNA is TGTGCCAGCAGTTGGGATAGCAATCAGCCCCAGCATTTT.